Listed here are 10 T cell receptor beta chains from one sample, sequenced in a study of T cells after yellow fever vaccination. MiXCR was run by TCRdb on the 5' RACE reads, yielding one entry per CDR3 protein. The sample has 200,000 to 300,000 distinct CDR3 sequences; over 6.5% are singletons. The sample here was CD4+ T cells sorted from PBMCs, taken on the day of the yellow fever booster vaccination. These receptors were obtained from a man under 40 who received the YFV17D yellow fever vaccine.

This clonotype has a handful of counts. The chain uses TRBV5-4 and TRBJ2-1; no clear D. V lost 3 bases and J 6 bases, leaving 13 bases between the germline ends. Germline CDR1 reads SGHNT; CDR2 reads YYREEE (reference sequence). This CDR3 spans 14 amino acids. CDR3 protein: CASSSRSPPNEQFF. As DNA, the CDR3 is TGTGCCAGCAGCTCCCGATCTCCCCCCAATGAGCAGTTCTTC.

This clonotype came up many times. J is TRBJ1-6 and V is TRBV19, with TRBD1 as a possible D gene (6 bases). Trimming pared 4 bases from V and 11 bases from J, leaving 15 bases between. The CDR3 extends over 14 amino acids. Germline assignment: CDR1 LNHDA and CDR2 SQIVND (reference sequence). Here the CDR3 DNA reads TGTGCCAGTAGTACCAAAGCCCAGGGGCCACCCCTCCACTTT. It is translated as CASSTKAQGPPLHF.

This clonotype was counted many times. J is TRBJ2-1 and V is TRBV5-1, with D perhaps TRBD2 (6 bases). Germline values: CDR1 SGHRS, CDR2 YFSETQ. The CDR3 runs 16 residues. The V end was cut by 0 bases, the J end by 4 bases, with 14 bases between. CDR3 residues: CASSLAAGSLYNEQFF. The CDR3 bases are TGCGCCAGCAGCTTGGCGGCGGGATCATTGTACAATGAGCAGTTCTTC.

Of note for this clonotype: This clone may be a read error of a much larger clone one base away. The chain combines TRBV5-1 with TRBJ2-2; tentatively, D is TRBD1 (6 bases). The CDR3 totals 15 residues. Germline-derived CDR1 and CDR2 are SGHRS and YFSETQ. CDR3 amino acids: CPSTPGTLVTGELFF. CDR3 coding DNA: TGCCCCAGCACTCCCGGGACACTAGTCACCGGGGAGCTGTTTTTT.

In this sample, this clonotype turned up many times. This sequence joins TRBV28 and TRBJ2-7; D is perhaps TRBD1 or TRBD2 (5 bases each). V was shortened by 8 bases and J by 6 bases, with 11 bases between the two germline ends. Germline CDR1 and CDR2: MDHEN and SYDVKM. The CDR3 covers 11 residues. CDR3 DNA sequence: TGTGCCAGCCTCTTCGGGGCCGAGCAGTACTTC. As protein: CASLFGAEQYF.

This clonotype was observed many times. This chain joins TRBV20-1 and TRBJ2-3; D is undetermined. Germline V gives CDR1 DFQATT, CDR2 SNEGSKA (reference sequence). Trimming shortened V by 4 bases and J by 1 base, and 12 bases separated the two germline ends. The CDR3 totals 14 residues. The CDR3 region is CSATPRLRTDTQYF. In nucleotides, the CDR3 is TGCAGTGCTACTCCCCGGTTACGCACAGATACGCAGTATTTT.

This clonotype was counted many times. The chain carries TRBV12-3 or TRBV12-4 and TRBJ2-2, with a possible D match to TRBD2 (5 bases). This CDR3 region has 15 residues. The ends were cut back, 3 bases at V and 4 bases at J, with 12 bases in the middle. In DNA form, the CDR3 reads TGTGCCAGCAGTTTCGGTCCCCGGGGCACCGGGGAGCTGTTTTTT. Its protein is CASSFGPRGTGELFF.

This clonotype was detected ten times or more. CDR3 residues: CASGRNRHSRELFF. CDR3 nucleotide sequence: TGTGCCAGCGGCAGGAACCGCCATAGCCGGGAGCTGTTTTTT. The rearrangement links TRBV6-1 to TRBJ2-2; no definite D call. Germline CDR1 and CDR2: MNHNS and SASEGT. CDR3 length equals 14 residues. Trimming pared 8 bases from V and 9 bases from J, leaving 19 bases between.

This clonotype came up a few times. J is TRBJ2-1 and V is TRBV7-6; perhaps D is TRBD1 or TRBD2 (6 bases each). This CDR3 comprises 16 residues. Trimming stripped 4 bases from V and 4 bases from J, with 17 bases between. Germline V CDR1 and CDR2: SGHVS, FNYEAQ. CDR3: CASSSLAGGGYNEQFF. DNA of the CDR3: TGTGCCAGCAGCTCATTAGCCGGAGGGGGATACAATGAGCAGTTCTTC.

This clonotype occurred a few times. V gene TRBV7-8 combines with J gene TRBJ2-2; a weak D match, TRBD2 (6 bases). Trimming cost V 2 bases and J 5 bases, with 15 bases left between them. Germline assignment: CDR1 SGHVS and CDR2 FQNEAQ. The CDR3 extends over 16 amino acids. CDR3 protein: CASSLYGLARTGELFF. The CDR3, as DNA: TGTGCCAGCAGCTTATATGGGCTAGCGAGAACCGGGGAGCTGTTTTTT.